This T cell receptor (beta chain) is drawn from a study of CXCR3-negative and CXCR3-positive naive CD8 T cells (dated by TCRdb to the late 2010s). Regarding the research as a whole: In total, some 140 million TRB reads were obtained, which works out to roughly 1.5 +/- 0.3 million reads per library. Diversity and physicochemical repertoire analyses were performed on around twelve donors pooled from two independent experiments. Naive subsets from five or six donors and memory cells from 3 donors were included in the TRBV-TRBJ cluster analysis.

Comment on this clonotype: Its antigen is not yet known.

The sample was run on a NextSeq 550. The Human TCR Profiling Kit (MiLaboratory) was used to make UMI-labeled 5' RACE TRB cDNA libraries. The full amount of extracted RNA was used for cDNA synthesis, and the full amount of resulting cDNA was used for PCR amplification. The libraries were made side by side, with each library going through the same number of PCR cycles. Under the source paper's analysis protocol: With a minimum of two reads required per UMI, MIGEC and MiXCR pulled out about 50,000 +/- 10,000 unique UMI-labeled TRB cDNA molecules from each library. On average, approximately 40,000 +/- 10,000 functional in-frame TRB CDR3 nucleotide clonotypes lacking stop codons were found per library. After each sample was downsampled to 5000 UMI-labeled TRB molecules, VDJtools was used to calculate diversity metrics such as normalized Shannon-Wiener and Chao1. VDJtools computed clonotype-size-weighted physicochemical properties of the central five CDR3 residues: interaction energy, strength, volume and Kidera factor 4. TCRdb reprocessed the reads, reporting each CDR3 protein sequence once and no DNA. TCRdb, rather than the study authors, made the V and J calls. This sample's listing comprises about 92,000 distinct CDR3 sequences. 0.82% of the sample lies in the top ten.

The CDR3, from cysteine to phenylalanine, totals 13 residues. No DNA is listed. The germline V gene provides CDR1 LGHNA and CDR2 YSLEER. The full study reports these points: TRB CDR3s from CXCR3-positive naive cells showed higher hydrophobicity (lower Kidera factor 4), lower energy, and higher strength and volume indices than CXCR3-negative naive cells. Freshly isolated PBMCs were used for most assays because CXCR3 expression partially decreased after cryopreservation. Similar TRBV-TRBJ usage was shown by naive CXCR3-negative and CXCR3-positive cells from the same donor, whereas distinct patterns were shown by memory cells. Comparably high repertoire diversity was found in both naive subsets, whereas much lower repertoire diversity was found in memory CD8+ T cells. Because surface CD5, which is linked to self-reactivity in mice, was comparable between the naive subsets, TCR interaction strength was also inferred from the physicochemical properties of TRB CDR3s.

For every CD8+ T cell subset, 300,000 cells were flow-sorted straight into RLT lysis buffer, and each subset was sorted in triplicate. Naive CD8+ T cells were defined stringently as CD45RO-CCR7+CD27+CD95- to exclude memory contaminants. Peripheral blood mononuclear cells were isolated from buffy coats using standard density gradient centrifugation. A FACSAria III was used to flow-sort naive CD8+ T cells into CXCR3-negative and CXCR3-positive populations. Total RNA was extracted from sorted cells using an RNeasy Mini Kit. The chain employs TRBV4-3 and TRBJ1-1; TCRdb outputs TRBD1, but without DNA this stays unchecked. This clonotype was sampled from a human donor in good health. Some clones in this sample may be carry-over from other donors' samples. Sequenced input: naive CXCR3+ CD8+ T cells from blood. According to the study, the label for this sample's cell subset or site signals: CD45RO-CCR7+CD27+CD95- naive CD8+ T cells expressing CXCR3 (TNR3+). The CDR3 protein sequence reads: CASSQSPGTEAFF.